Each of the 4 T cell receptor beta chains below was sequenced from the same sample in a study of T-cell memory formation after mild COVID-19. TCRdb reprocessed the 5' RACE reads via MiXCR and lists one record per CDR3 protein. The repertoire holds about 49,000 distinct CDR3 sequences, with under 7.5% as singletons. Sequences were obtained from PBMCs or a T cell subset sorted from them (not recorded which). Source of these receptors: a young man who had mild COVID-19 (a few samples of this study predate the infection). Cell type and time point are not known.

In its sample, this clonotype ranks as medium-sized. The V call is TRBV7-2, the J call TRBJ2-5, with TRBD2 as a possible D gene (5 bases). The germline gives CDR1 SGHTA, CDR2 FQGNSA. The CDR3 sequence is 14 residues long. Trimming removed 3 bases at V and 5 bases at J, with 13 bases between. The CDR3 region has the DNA TGTGCCAGCAGCTTGAGGCCTAGCCGGGAGACCCAGTACTTC. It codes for CASSLRPSRETQYF.

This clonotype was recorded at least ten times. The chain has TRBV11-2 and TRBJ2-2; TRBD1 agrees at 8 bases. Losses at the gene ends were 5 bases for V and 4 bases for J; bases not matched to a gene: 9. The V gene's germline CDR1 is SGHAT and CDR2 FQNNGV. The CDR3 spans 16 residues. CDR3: CASSPQGAASTGELFF. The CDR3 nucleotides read TGTGCCAGCAGCCCTCAGGGGGCAGCGAGCACCGGGGAGCTGTTTTTT. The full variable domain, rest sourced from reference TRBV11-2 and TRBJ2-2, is EAGVAQSPRYKIIEKRQSVAFWCNPISGHATLYWYQQILGQGPKLLIQFQNNGVVDDSQLPKDRFSAERLKGVDSTLKIQPAKLEDSAVYLCASSPQGAASTGELFFGEGSRLTVL.

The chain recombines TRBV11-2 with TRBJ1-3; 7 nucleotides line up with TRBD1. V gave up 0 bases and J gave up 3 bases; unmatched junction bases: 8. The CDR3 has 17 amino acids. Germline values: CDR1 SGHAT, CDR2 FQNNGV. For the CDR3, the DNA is TGTGCCAGCAGCTTAGATGACAGGACAGGCATTGGAAACACCATATATTTT. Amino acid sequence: CASSLDDRTGIGNTIYF.

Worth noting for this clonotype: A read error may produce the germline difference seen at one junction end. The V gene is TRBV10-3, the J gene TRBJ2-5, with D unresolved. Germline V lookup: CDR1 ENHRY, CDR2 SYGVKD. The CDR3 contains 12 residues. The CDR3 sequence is CAIGEQQEAQYF. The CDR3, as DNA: TGTGCCATCGGGGAACAGCAAGAGGCCCAGTACTTC.